Each of the 6 T cell receptor beta chains below was sequenced from the same sample in a study of OX40 agonist ivuxolimab in advanced cancers. Assay used: immunoSEQ multiplex PCR; TCRdb lists only in-frame clones, some missing. In the table there are approximately 74,000 clones, about 92% of which are singletons. The material was CD4+ or CD8+ T cells sorted from blood, obtained in a trial of the OX40 agonist ivuxolimab. All receptors derive from an adult with an advanced solid tumor such as melanoma, head and neck, liver or kidney cancer.

J is TRBJ2-1 and V is TRBV5-4, with D perhaps matching TRBD2 (7 bases). Germline V gene sequence: CDR1 SGHNT, CDR2 YYREEE (reference sequence). V was trimmed by 4 bases and J by 10 bases, leaving 18 bases between them. CDR3 size: 14 residues. CDR3 nucleotide sequence: TGTGCCAGCAGCCCGGGAGGCACAGGGAACGAGCAGTTCTTC. Translation: CASSPGGTGNEQFF.

V usage is TRBV27 and J usage is TRBJ2-2; 7 nucleotides align to TRBD2. The J segment lost 3 bases and the V segment lost 5 bases, leaving 9 bases of the junction unmatched. Germline V gene lookup returns CDR1 MNHEY and CDR2 SMNVEV (reference sequence). There are 16 residues in the CDR3. The CDR3 DNA follows: TGTGCCAGCAGTCCCTGGGGGGGATTTTACACCGGGGAGCTGTTTTTT. As protein: CASSPWGGFYTGELFF.

This clone occurred a few times. The chain is built from TRBV6-5 and TRBJ1-1, with D maybe TRBD1 (6 bases). The CDR3 sequence is 13 residues long. The germline V gene has CDR1 MNHEY and CDR2 SVGAGI. V was pared by 6 bases and J by 1 base, with 9 bases between. CDR3 protein: CASSRGPNTEAFF. The CDR3 bases are TGTGCCAGCAGCCGGGGGCCGAACACTGAAGCTTTCTTT.

The V call is TRBV28, the J call TRBJ1-4; TRBD1 agrees at 7 bases. Per germline, CDR1 MDHEN and CDR2 SYDVKM. Losses at the gene ends were 8 bases for V and 4 bases for J; bases not matched to a gene: 7. CDR3 length equals 14 residues. CDR3 nucleotide sequence: TGTGCCAGCGGGCTAGGGACAGATAATGAAAAACTGTTTTTT. Protein sequence: CASGLGTDNEKLFF.

This chain connects TRBV5-5 to TRBJ1-4; D call uncertain. CDR3 length: 14 residues. Trimming pared 1 base from V and 7 bases from J, leaving 11 bases between. Germline V gene data show CDR1 as SGHKS and CDR2 as YYEKEE (reference sequence). Here the CDR3 DNA reads TGTGCCAGCAGCTTGATCCCCGGTGGTGAAAAACTGTTTTTT. Translation gives CASSLIPGGEKLFF.

The gene calls are TRBV11-3 and TRBJ2-1, with TRBD2 as a possible D gene (6 bases). The CDR3 is made up of 16 amino acids. The germline V gene has CDR1 SGHNT and CDR2 YENEEA. Trimming stripped 5 bases from V and 3 bases from J, with 17 bases between. The CDR3 protein is CASSPGTGPLYNEQFF. In DNA form, the CDR3 reads TGTGCCAGCAGCCCTGGGACTGGCCCCCTCTACAATGAGCAGTTCTTC. Variable domain in full (rest from reference TRBV11-3 and TRBJ2-1): EAGVVQSPRYKIIEKKQPVAFWCNPISGHNTLYWYLQNLGQGPELLIRYENEEAVDDSQLPKDRFSAERLKGVDSTLKIQPAELGDSAVYLCASSPGTGPLYNEQFFGPGTRLTVL.